The 7 T cell receptor beta chains given below trace back to one sample, sequenced in a study of patients and donors after allogeneic stem cell transplantation. TCRdb re-derived calls from the RT-PCR reads in MiXCR, one entry per CDR3 protein. The sample contains about a million distinct CDR3 sequences, 15% to 20% of which appear only once. Sequenced material: blood, either unsorted or a sorted T cell fraction (not recorded which). These TCRs come from a human donor who was either an allogeneic HSCT recipient or a stem cell or donor lymphocyte infusion donor (not recorded which). It is not recorded whose cells these are; they may come from a transplant donor.

V gene TRBV11-2 combines with J gene TRBJ2-5, with D tentatively TRBD1 or TRBD2 (5 bases each). Trimming removed 4 bases at V and 5 bases at J, with 20 bases between. Germline lookup yields CDR1 SGHAT and CDR2 FQNNGV. This CDR3 is 16 amino acids long. The CDR3 nucleotides are TGTGCCAGCAGCTACCCTCGGGGCCGGGCCTCGGAGACCCAGTACTTC. Translating it yields CASSYPRGRASETQYF. Together with reference TRBV11-2 and TRBJ2-5, the CDR3 gives the full variable domain: EAGVAQSPRYKIIEKRQSVAFWCNPISGHATLYWYQQILGQGPKLLIQFQNNGVVDDSQLPKDRFSAERLKGVDSTLKIQPAKLEDSAVYLCASSYPRGRASETQYFGPGTRLLVL.

This clonotype was seen a few times. V is TRBV20-1 and J is TRBJ1-1; 7 nucleotides agree with TRBD1. This CDR3 spans 16 amino acids. Germline values: CDR1 DFQATT, CDR2 SNEGSKA (reference sequence). With V trimmed by 3 bases and J by 0 bases, 10 bases remained unmatched. CDR3 nucleotide sequence: TGCAGTGCTAGGGGGCCAGGGGGAACCTTGAACACTGAAGCTTTCTTT. As protein: CSARGPGGTLNTEAFF.

The rearrangement links TRBV9 to TRBJ1-1, with D maybe TRBD1 (6 bases). CDR1 and CDR2 (germline): SGDLS, YYNGEE. Deletions cut 0 bases from V and 0 bases from J, with 12 bases between. This CDR3 has 16 residues. Here the CDR3 reads CASSVVKGEMNTEAFF. CDR3 sequence (DNA): TGTGCCAGCAGCGTAGTGAAGGGGGAAATGAACACTGAAGCTTTCTTT.

J is TRBJ1-5 and V is TRBV5-5; maybe TRBD1 (6 bases). Trimming left V 1 base short and J 3 bases short, with 14 bases between. The CDR3 is 16 residues long. CDR1 is SGHKS, CDR2 YYEKEE, per germline (reference sequence). The CDR3 DNA reads TGTGCCAGCAGCTTGTCGGTAAGACAGGCCAATCAGCCCCAGCATTTT. Translation gives CASSLSVRQANQPQHF. The full variable domain, with the rest looked up from reference TRBV5-5 and TRBJ1-5, is DAGVTQSPTHLIKTRGQQVTLRCSPISGHKSVSWYQQVLGQGPQFIFQYYEKEERGRGNFPDRFSARQFPNYSSELNVNALLLGDSALYLCASSLSVRQANQPQHFGDGTRLSIL.

This clonotype was detected only a few times. The rearrangement uses TRBV7-6 and TRBJ2-7; 15 positions agree with TRBD2. V shed 5 bases, J shed 2 bases, and the junction held 7 bases outside the gene matches. CDR1 is SGHVS and CDR2 is FNYEAQ in the germline V gene. The CDR3 consists of 17 residues. The DNA of the CDR3 is TGTGCCAGCAGCGCGGGACTAGCGGGGGGACGCCCCTACGAGCAGTACTTC. As protein: CASSAGLAGGRPYEQYF.

The chain recombines TRBV12-3 or TRBV12-4 with TRBJ2-3; TRBD2 agrees at 14 bases. J lost 6 bases, V lost 4 bases, and 12 bases had no gene match. This CDR3 contains 18 residues. CDR3 region: CASSSYITGTSGSDTQYF. CDR3 nucleotide sequence: TGTGCCAGCAGTTCGTATATCACCGGGACTAGCGGGAGTGATACGCAGTATTTT.

The chain joins TRBV13 to TRBJ1-4; possible D gene TRBD1, 5 bases. Germline lookup yields CDR1 PRHDT and CDR2 FYEKMQ (reference sequence). Trimming took off 0 bases at V and 0 bases at J, with 8 bases between the two ends. There are 16 residues in the CDR3. The CDR3 loop reads CASSLGAGATNEKLFF. In DNA, the CDR3 is TGTGCCAGCAGCTTAGGGGCGGGGGCAACTAATGAAAAACTGTTTTTT.